The 13 T cell receptor beta chains below all came from one sample that was sequenced in a study of identical twins. A single record per CDR3 protein comes from TCRdb applying MiXCR to the 5' RACE reads. The data hold around 680,000 distinct CDR3 sequences, with 8% to 9% observed a single time. The same sample was also studied in work on yellow fever vaccine responses in identical twins.

Sequencing was done on a sample of PBMCs. Source of these receptors: a woman aged 18-29 years in good health.

This clonotype came up a few times. V and J are TRBV19 and TRBJ2-2; 9 bases fit TRBD2. The CDR3 extends over 13 amino acids. Trimming cost V 3 bases and J 8 bases; bases outside gene matches: 1. The germline V gene encodes CDR1 LNHDA and CDR2 SQIVND (reference sequence). The CDR3 sequence: CASSIGLAGELFF. The CDR3, as DNA: TGTGCCAGTAGTATCGGACTAGCGGGGGAGCTGTTTTTT.

V usage is TRBV6-5 and J usage is TRBJ1-1; D call uncertain. The V end lost 0 bases, the J end lost 4 bases, and 12 bases lay between the germline ends. The CDR3 sequence is 15 residues long. Germline V CDR1 and CDR2: MNHEY, SVGAGI. The DNA of the CDR3 is TGTGCCAGCAGTTACTCGAGGCAGGTCGGCACTGAAGCTTTCTTT. Amino acid sequence: CASSYSRQVGTEAFF.

This clonotype was seen ten or more times. V usage is TRBV20-1 and J usage is TRBJ2-7; a possible D gene is TRBD2 (5 bases). Trimming removed 4 bases from V and 3 bases from J, with 19 bases in between. The V gene's germline CDR1 is DFQATT and CDR2 SNEGSKA (reference sequence). This CDR3 comprises 15 residues. CDR3 in DNA: TGCAGTGCTACCTGGAGGCGGCGGATCCGCTACGAGCAGTACTTC. It translates to CSATWRRRIRYEQYF.

This clonotype has more than one count but fewer than ten. The rearrangement joins TRBV20-1 to TRBJ1-1; D not resolved. Deletions cut 0 bases from V and 0 bases from J, with 11 bases between. The CDR3 contains 15 residues. Germline loops: CDR1 DFQATT, CDR2 SNEGSKA (reference sequence). CDR3 nucleotide sequence: TGCAGTGCTAGAGATCAAACAGTCATGAACACTGAAGCTTTCTTT. This translates into CSARDQTVMNTEAFF.

This clonotype was seen a single time. The chain links TRBV7-2 to TRBJ2-5, with a tentative D call TRBD1 (6 bases). From germline, CDR1 is SGHTA and CDR2 FQGNSA. The CDR3 covers 14 residues. V lost 5 bases to trimming and J lost 5 bases, with 15 bases between them. The DNA of the CDR3 is TGTGCCAGCAGCCACACCAGGGGCCGGGAGACCCAGTACTTC. Its protein product is CASSHTRGRETQYF.

The sample holds many counts of this clonotype. This chain links TRBV7-2 with TRBJ2-7, with TRBD2 identical over 10 bases. V shed 5 bases and J 3 bases; nucleotides not matched to a gene: 7. The CDR3 loop spans 15 amino acids. Germline lookup yields CDR1 SGHTA and CDR2 FQGNSA. CDR3 residues: CASSPRTSGYYEQYF. The CDR3 DNA reads as TGTGCCAGCAGCCCTAGGACTAGCGGATACTACGAGCAGTACTTC. The variable domain in full, completed from reference TRBV7-2 and TRBJ2-7, reads GAGVSQSPSNKVTEKGKDVELRCDPISGHTALYWYRQSLGQGLEFLIYFQGNSAPDKSGLPSDRFSAERTGGSVSTLTIQRTQQEDSAVYLCASSPRTSGYYEQYFGPGTRLTVT.

This clonotype showed up many times. The chain links TRBV9 to TRBJ2-3; the D is unclear. The V end lost 3 bases, the J end lost 1 base, and 12 bases lay between the germline ends. Germline CDR1 SGDLS, CDR2 YYNGEE. The CDR3 consists of 15 residues. CDR3 residues: CASSDGLTRTDTQYF. CDR3 DNA: TGTGCCAGCAGCGACGGCTTAACTCGCACAGATACGCAGTATTTT.

The sample holds many counts of this clonotype. The chain has TRBV6-2 or TRBV6-3 and TRBJ1-1; TRBD1 matches at 9 bases. Germline assignment: CDR1 MNHEY and CDR2 SVGEGT. This CDR3 contains 13 residues. With 4 bases clipped from V and 4 bases from J, the junction kept 1 base outside the gene matches. CDR3 coding DNA: TGTGCCAGCAGTTGGACAGGGGTCACTGAAGCTTTCTTT. This codes for CASSWTGVTEAFF.

This clonotype was found many times. This chain connects TRBV12-3 or TRBV12-4 to TRBJ2-5; either TRBD1 or TRBD2 may fit D (5 bases each). The CDR3 is made up of 14 amino acids. V was trimmed by 8 bases and J by 4 bases, leaving 17 bases between them. The CDR3: CASQPRGAAETQYF. In DNA form, the CDR3 reads TGTGCCAGCCAACCGAGGGGTGCGGCAGAGACCCAGTACTTC.

The table lists this clonotype with many counts. The CDR3 region has the DNA TGTGCCAGCAGTTCCCCCGGGACTGCCACAGATACGCAGTATTTT. Amino acid sequence: CASSSPGTATDTQYF. V and J are TRBV7-8 and TRBJ2-3; weak D call: TRBD2 (6 bases). V lost 6 bases and J lost 2, with 15 bases in between. CDR3 length equals 15 residues. Germline V gives CDR1 SGHVS, CDR2 FQNEAQ.

This clonotype occurred many times. J is TRBJ2-3 and V is TRBV29-1; 8 bases line up with TRBD2. Trimming removed 4 bases from V and 2 bases from J; junction bases left unmatched: 5. Germline V gives CDR1 SQVTM, CDR2 ANQGSEA. The length of the CDR3 is 14 residues. CDR3 in DNA: TGCAGCGTTGGGAGCGGGGGAGACACAGATACGCAGTATTTT. Its protein product is CSVGSGGDTDTQYF.

This clonotype was counted many times. The chain recombines TRBV4-1 with TRBJ2-1; 9 bases are shared with TRBD2. In germline, CDR1 is MGHRA, CDR2 YSYEKL. V gave up 2 bases and J gave up 3 bases; unmatched junction bases: 8. This CDR3 comprises 17 residues. The CDR3, as DNA: TGCGCCAGCAGCCAACTCGGGCGGGAGGGCCTCTACAATGAGCAGTTCTTC. This codes for CASSQLGREGLYNEQFF.

The chain is built from TRBV6-1 and TRBJ1-2, with 7 positions matching TRBD1. Germline V lookup: CDR1 MNHNS, CDR2 SASEGT. V was pared by 8 bases and J by 4 bases, with 7 bases of the junction left unmatched. The CDR3 has 13 residues. The CDR3 nucleotides read TGTGCCAGCCGAGAGGCAGGGGGCTATGGCTACACCTTC. It is translated as CASREAGGYGYTF.